This is a list of T cell receptor beta chains from one sample in a study of T cells in Graves' hyperthyroidism and ophthalmopathy. Each CDR3 protein gets one entry after TCRdb re-called the multiplex PCR reads with MiXCR. This sample has hundreds of thousands of distinct CDR3 sequences, with approximately 15% found just once. The specimen sequenced was blood. Source of these receptors: a woman aged 30 to 39 with Graves' hyperthyroidism that later progressed to Graves' ophthalmopathy. Both conserved end residues are part of each CDR3. A D gene is named only where the DNA matches it firmly. The size entry is marked missing in some rows and otherwise reads once, few, many or a size class.

J | length | size | V | D | CDR3 | DNA
TRBJ1-2 | 13 | many | TRBV6-1 | - | CASSNGVGYGYTF | TGTGCCAGCAGTAACGGGGTAGGCTATGGCTACACCTTC
TRBJ1-2 | 14 | many | TRBV24-1 | - | CATSDADGDYGYTF | TGTGCCACCAGTGATGCGGACGGGGACTATGGCTACACCTTC
TRBJ2-1 | 12 | many | TRBV29-1 | - | CSVVSGGNEQFF | TGCAGCGTTGTCAGCGGAGGCAATGAGCAGTTCTTC
TRBJ2-7 | 12 | many | TRBV7-9 | TRBD1 | CASSQTGHEQYF | TGTGCCAGCAGCCAGACAGGGCACGAGCAGTACTTC
TRBJ2-1 | 18 | many | TRBV27 | - | CASSFLTRAPQGSNEQFF | TGTGCCAGCAGTTTTCTCACCCGGGCCCCCCAAGGTAGCAATGAGCAGTTCTTC
TRBJ2-1 | 16 | many | TRBV15 | - | CATSRKPGPRYNEQFF | TGTGCCACCAGCAGAAAACCGGGACCAAGGTACAATGAGCAGTTCTTC
TRBJ2-4 | 15 | many | TRBV12-3/TRBV12-4 | - | CASSPDSLAKNIQYF | TGTGCCAGCAGTCCAGACTCGCTAGCCAAAAACATTCAGTACTTC
TRBJ2-7 | 14 | many | TRBV9 | - | CASSVRPNPHEQYF | TGTGCCAGCAGCGTTAGACCGAATCCCCACGAGCAGTACTTC
TRBJ2-7 | 13 | many | TRBV24-1 | - | CATSGRNPYEQYF | TGTGCCACCAGTGGGAGAAATCCCTACGAGCAGTACTTC
TRBJ2-1 | 15 | - | TRBV6-2/TRBV6-3 | - | CASRPLQSSYNEQFF | TGTGCCAGCAGGCCCCTACAGAGCTCCTACAATGAGCAGTTCTTC
TRBJ1-1 | 16 | many | TRBV5-1 | - | CASSLSVGTTNTEAFF | TGCGCCAGCAGCTTGTCGGTAGGGACCACGAACACTGAAGCTTTCTTT
TRBJ2-1 | 14 | many | TRBV6-1 | TRBD2 | CASSQTSGHNEQFF | TGTGCCAGCAGTCAGACTAGCGGGCACAATGAGCAGTTCTTC
TRBJ2-5 | 18 | few | TRBV4-3 | TRBD2 | CASSQDGAGGPGGETQYF | TGCGCCAGCAGCCAAGATGGAGCGGGAGGGCCGGGGGGAGAGACCCAGTACTTC
TRBJ1-1 | 16 | few | TRBV3-1 | TRBD1 | CASSQVPGQGSGEAFF | TGTGCCAGCAGCCAAGTTCCGGGACAGGGGTCCGGGGAAGCTTTCTTT
TRBJ2-7 | 16 | many | TRBV12-3/TRBV12-4 | TRBD2 | CASSLGLAGGSYEQYF | TGTGCCAGCAGTCTGGGACTAGCGGGAGGGTCCTACGAGCAGTACTTC
TRBJ1-1 | 13 | - | TRBV5-1 | - | CASRGGRKTEAFF | TGCGCCAGCAGAGGGGGACGAAAAACTGAAGCTTTCTTT
TRBJ1-2 | 16 | - | TRBV7-6 | TRBD1 | CASSSFTGESSYGYTF | TGTGCCAGCAGTAGTTTCACAGGGGAGAGTAGCTATGGCTACACCTTC
TRBJ2-2 | 15 | few | TRBV18 | TRBD2 | CASSPGTSGAGELFF | TGTGCCAGCTCACCAGGGACTAGCGGAGCGGGGGAGCTGTTTTTT
TRBJ1-1 | 13 | many | TRBV29-1 | - | CSVEGIQNTEAFF | TGCAGCGTTGAAGGGATACAGAACACTGAAGCTTTCTTT
TRBJ1-4 | 13 | many | TRBV6-1 | - | CASSTTGLEKLFF | TGTGCCAGCAGTACGACGGGGTTAGAAAAACTGTTTTTT
TRBJ1-1 | 16 | many | TRBV11-3 | TRBD1 | CASSFGTGYMNTEAFF | TGTGCCAGCAGCTTTGGGACAGGGTACATGAACACTGAAGCTTTCTTT
TRBJ1-2 | 17 | few | TRBV9 | TRBD1 | CASSVNLGGTDPYGYTF | TGTGCCAGCAGCGTTAACTTGGGGGGGACAGACCCCTATGGCTACACCTTC
TRBJ2-7 | 14 | many | TRBV20-1 | - | CSASNPAASYEQYF | TGCAGTGCTAGCAACCCAGCGGCTTCCTACGAGCAGTACTTC
TRBJ2-3 | 16 | many | TRBV5-1 | TRBD2 | CASSWGLAGTTDTQYF | TGCGCCAGCAGTTGGGGACTAGCGGGAACCACAGATACGCAGTATTTT
TRBJ2-1 | 14 | many | TRBV15 | - | CATSRDKGLNEQFF | TGTGCCACCAGCAGAGATAAGGGACTTAATGAGCAGTTCTTC
TRBJ2-3 | 13 | many | TRBV11-2 | - | CASSPARWDTQYF | TGTGCCAGCAGCCCCGCCCGTTGGGATACGCAGTATTTT
TRBJ2-2 | 12 | many | TRBV2 | - | CASSGHTGELFF | TGTGCCAGCAGTGGGCACACCGGGGAGCTGTTTTTT
TRBJ2-3 | 15 | - | TRBV12-3/TRBV12-4 | - | CASSLGGRSPDTQYF | TGTGCCAGCAGTTTGGGGGGCAGGTCTCCAGATACGCAGTATTTT